What follows are 11 T cell receptor beta chains derived from one specimen sequenced in a study of tumor-infiltrating lymphocytes in primary liver carcinoma. TCR beta cDNA came from around 500 ng total RNA, primed with a constant-region primer. What produced the TCR beta libraries was three nested multiplex PCR rounds using slightly modified ARM-PCR. The two initial PCR rounds, about 9 cycles each, used TRBV1-TRBV30 forward and C-beta reverse primers. Using its own MiXCR run on the multiplex PCR reads, TCRdb lists one record per CDR3 protein. Here the sample spans about 96,000 distinct CDR3 sequences, 68% being singletons. The roughly 19-32 mg bulk tissue piece was not sorted before simultaneous RNA and DNA extraction. Sequencing was carried out using tumor-adjacent normal liver tissue. Receptor source: a man between 35 and 55 years old with primary liver carcinoma and hepatitis B virus infection.

This clonotype has ten or more counts. The J gene is TRBJ2-1, the V gene TRBV6-6, with D unresolved. Trimming took 6 bases from V and 4 from J, leaving 10 bases between them. The CDR3 has 13 residues. Germline V gives CDR1 MNHNY, CDR2 SVGAGI (reference sequence). CDR3 region: CASSRTEYNEQFF. The CDR3 nucleotides are TGTGCCAGCAGCCGGACGGAGTACAATGAGCAGTTCTTC.

The chain recombines TRBV28 with TRBJ2-7; the D gene is possibly TRBD2 (5 bases). The CDR3 runs to 13 residues. The germline gives CDR1 MDHEN, CDR2 SYDVKM. V was clipped by 8 bases and J by 2 bases, with 13 bases between them. Here the CDR3 DNA reads TGTGCCAGCCGTACCAGCGGCCCCTACGAGCAGTACTTC. The encoded protein is CASRTSGPYEQYF. Full variable domain (remainder filled in from reference TRBV28 and TRBJ2-7): DVKVTQSSRYLVKRTGEKVFLECVQDMDHENMFWYRQDPGLGLRLIYFSYDVKMKEKGDIPEGYSVSREKKERFSLILESASTNQTSMYLCASRTSGPYEQYFGPGTRLTVT.

To note about this clonotype: One junction end does not reproduce the germline sequence, and a read error may be involved. The chain links TRBV12-3 or TRBV12-4 to TRBJ2-7; weak D call: TRBD1 (5 bases). The CDR3 length is 14 residues. The CDR3: CASSPHRLPYKQYF. CDR3 DNA: TGTGCCAGCAGTCCTCACAGGTTACCCTACAAGCAGTACTTC.

The chain uses TRBV18 and TRBJ1-3; D remains ambiguous. The V gene lost 3 bases and the J gene lost 4 bases, with 10 bases spanning the gap. This CDR3 is 14 amino acids long. Germline CDR1 reads KGHSH; CDR2 reads LQKENI. Here the CDR3 reads CASSPGSDGNTIYF. The CDR3 DNA follows: TGTGCCAGCTCACCGGGATCAGACGGAAACACCATATATTTT.

The rearrangement joins TRBV7-9 to TRBJ2-7; the D is unclear. CDR1 is SEHNR, CDR2 FQNEAQ, per germline (reference sequence). The CDR3 is made up of 13 amino acids. V shed 1 base and J shed 1 base, with 5 bases lying between them. Here the CDR3 reads CASSLGLSYEQYF. CDR3 nucleotides: TGTGCCAGCAGCTTAGGACTTTCCTACGAGCAGTACTTC. The variable domain in full, completed from reference TRBV7-9 and TRBJ2-7, reads DTGVSQNPRHKITKRGQNVTFRCDPISEHNRLYWYRQTLGQGPEFLTYFQNEAQLEKSRLLSDRFSAERPKGSFSTLEIQRTEQGDSAMYLCASSLGLSYEQYFGPGTRLTVT.

Notes on this clonotype: Being one base from a much bigger clone, this may be a read error. This chain links TRBV4-1 with TRBJ2-3, with 7 bases fitting TRBD1. Germline V lookup: CDR1 MGHRA, CDR2 YSYEKL. This CDR3 spans 13 amino acids. Written as DNA, the CDR3 is TGCGCCAGCAGCCATCCGGGGACAGATACGCACTATTTT. Residues: CASSHPGTDTHYF.

This chain joins TRBV15 and TRBJ1-1, with unresolved D. The CDR3 runs to 13 residues. Germline lookup yields CDR1 LNHNV and CDR2 YYDKDF (reference sequence). V lost 5 bases to trimming and J lost 1 base, with 8 bases between them. The CDR3 reads CATSADGNTEAFF. The CDR3 nucleotides read TGTGCCACCAGCGCGGACGGGAACACTGAAGCTTTCTTT.

This clonotype was detected only a few times. It may be a read error: a sequence one base away is much more abundant. This rearrangement joins TRBV29-1 to TRBJ2-1; 7 bases are a match to TRBD2. The germline V gene has CDR1 SQVTM and CDR2 ANQGSEA. The CDR3 has 15 amino acids. CDR3 sequence: CSVIPTSREYNEQLF. CDR3 coding DNA: TGCAGCGTGATCCCGACTAGCCGGGAATACAATGAGCAGCTCTTC.

A word on this clonotype: A much larger clone differs by one base, so this may be a read error. V is TRBV10-2 and J is TRBJ2-1; TRBD2 aligns across 11 bases. Trimming cost V 7 bases and J 4 bases; bases outside gene matches: 0. Germline V gives CDR1 WSHSY, CDR2 SAAADI. This CDR3 comprises 13 residues. As DNA, the CDR3 is TGCGCCAGCACTAGCGGGAGGTACAATGAGCAGTTCTTC. Amino acids: CASTSGRYNEQFF.

As for this clonotype: The conserved closing phenylalanine or tryptophan is absent in this CDR3, likely reflecting a read error. The chain joins TRBV6-1 to TRBJ2-7; possibly TRBD1 for D (5 bases). The CDR3 runs to 11 residues. Germline assignment: CDR1 MNHNS and CDR2 SASEGT. The CDR3 here is CASSQGYVQYL. As DNA, the CDR3 is TGTGCCAGCAGTCAGGGCTACGTGCAGTACTTA.

Many counts were recorded for this clonotype. The chain combines TRBV29-1 with TRBJ1-1, with D perhaps TRBD1 (5 bases). Looked up from germline, CDR1 is SQVTM and CDR2 is ANQGSEA. Trimming removed 6 bases at V and 7 bases at J, with 15 bases between. This CDR3 comprises 12 residues. In DNA form, the CDR3 reads TGCAGCGTCGGTACTCAGGGCCGTGAAGCTTTCTTT. As protein: CSVGTQGREAFF. The full variable domain, in which reference TRBV29-1 and TRBJ1-1 provide the parts outside the CDR3, is SAVISQKPSRDICQRGTSLTIQCQVDSQVTMMFWYRQQPGQSLTLIATANQGSEATYESGFVIDKFPISRPNLTFSTLTVSNMSPEDSSIYLCSVGTQGREAFFGQGTRLTVV.